A selection of T cell receptor beta chains follows, all from one sample in a study of shared clonotypes between healthy human individuals. TCRdb keeps only in-frame clones here, not all; method: immunoSEQ multiplex PCR. The table includes under 750,000 clones, over 55% detected once. The sequencing sample was made of memory CD4+ T cells sorted from blood. The receptors were sampled from a woman younger than 45 in good health. Both conserved end residues are part of each CDR3. The D gene is left open where the match is weak. Size is stated for part of the rows, as once, few or many counts, or as a class when the clone is expanded.

-,TRBV2,-,TRBJ2-3,CASSVSFTDTQYF,TGTGCCAGCAGTGTTTCCTTCACAGATACGCAGTATTTT
few,TRBV27,-,TRBJ2-1,CASSLSRADNEQFF,TGTGCCAGCAGTTTATCGCGAGCGGACAATGAGCAGTTCTTC
once,TRBV7-6,-,TRBJ1-4,CASSLVGDNEKLFF,TGTGCCAGCAGCTTAGTGGGGGATAATGAAAAACTGTTTTTT
-,TRBV19,TRBD2,TRBJ2-2,CASSITSGNTGELFF,TGTGCCAGTAGTATTACTAGCGGGAACACCGGGGAGCTGTTTTTT
-,TRBV18,-,TRBJ2-2,CASSRTRGSAGELFF,TGTGCCAGCTCACGGACAAGGGGTTCGGCCGGGGAGCTGTTTTTT
-,TRBV6-1,-,TRBJ2-7,CASSLELDSSYEQYF,TGTGCCAGCAGCCTCGAGTTGGACAGCTCCTACGAGCAGTACTTC
-,TRBV19,TRBD1,TRBJ1-3,CASSKTGAGNTIYF,TGTGCCAGTAGTAAGACAGGGGCTGGAAACACCATATATTTT
-,TRBV11-2,TRBD1,TRBJ1-2,CASSPKWAGGRVGGGYTF,TGTGCCAGCAGCCCAAAGTGGGCAGGGGGCCGCGTAGGAGGTGGCTACACCTTC
-,TRBV6-4,-,TRBJ1-1,CASSTSVGTLGTEAFF,TGTGCCAGCAGTACTTCCGTGGGGACTTTGGGCACTGAAGCTTTCTTT
once,TRBV19,-,TRBJ1-5,CASSPRQAFPPYSNQPQHF,TGTGCCAGTAGTCCCCGACAGGCGTTTCCACCCTATAGCAATCAGCCCCAGCATTTT
-,TRBV4-1,TRBD1,TRBJ1-5,CASSEQDRALQPQHF,TGCGCCAGCAGCGAACAAGACAGGGCACTTCAGCCCCAGCATTTT
-,TRBV7-2,-,TRBJ1-2,CASSFNRVNYGYTF,TGTGCCAGCAGCTTCAACAGGGTTAACTATGGCTACACCTTC
-,TRBV5-8,-,TRBJ1-4,CASSFAGAGEKLFF,TGTGCCAGCAGCTTTGCAGGGGCAGGGGAAAAACTGTTTTTT
few,TRBV28,-,TRBJ2-1,CASSPAGATYNEQFF,TGTGCCAGCAGTCCGGCAGGGGCAACCTACAATGAGCAGTTCTTC
-,TRBV10-3,TRBD1,TRBJ2-5,CATRDRGREETQYF,TGTGCCACCAGGGACAGGGGGCGGGAGGAGACCCAGTACTTC
once,TRBV13,-,TRBJ2-5,CASSLREDLAETQYF,TGTGCCAGCAGCTTAAGGGAGGACCTTGCAGAGACCCAGTACTTC
-,TRBV6-1,TRBD1,TRBJ1-1,CASSDRGGRTEAFF,TGTGCCAGCAGTGACAGGGGGGGTCGAACTGAAGCTTTCTTT
once,TRBV5-1,-,TRBJ2-7,CASSSGQYYEQYF,TGCGCCAGCAGCTCGGGACAATACTACGAGCAGTACTTC
-,TRBV7-9,-,TRBJ2-3,CASSLALSGTDTQYF,TGTGCCAGCAGCTTAGCGCTTAGCGGCACAGATACGCAGTATTTT
-,TRBV5-5,-,TRBJ1-5,CASSLGGGASNQPQHF,TGTGCCAGCAGCCTAGGGGGAGGGGCTAGCAATCAGCCCCAGCATTTT
few,TRBV18,-,TRBJ1-1,CASSPTKQGAAFF,TGTGCCAGCTCACCCACAAAACAGGGAGCAGCTTTCTTT
many,TRBV10-1,TRBD1,TRBJ2-1,CASSQGAGEQFF,TGCGCCAGCAGTCAGGGGGCTGGAGAGCAGTTCTTC
-,TRBV18,TRBD1,TRBJ2-3,CASSPGTGPYTQYF,TGTGCCAGCTCACCCGGGACAGGGCCCTATACGCAGTATTTT
-,TRBV5-5,TRBD2,TRBJ2-7,CASSSWTSGSYEQYF,TGTGCCAGCAGCTCCTGGACTAGCGGGAGTTACGAGCAGTACTTC
-,TRBV4-1,TRBD2,TRBJ2-1,CASSPTSGAYNEQFF,TGCGCCAGCAGCCCAACTAGCGGAGCCTACAATGAGCAGTTCTTC
-,TRBV7-6,-,TRBJ1-4,CASSLARGEKLFF,TGTGCCAGCAGCTTAGCGAGGGGGGAAAAACTGTTTTTT
once,TRBV6-5,-,TRBJ2-7,CASSYSDRTYEQYF,TGTGCCAGCAGTTATTCGGACAGAACCTACGAGCAGTACTTC
-,TRBV11-2,-,TRBJ2-6,CASSLYTSGANVLTF,TGTGCCAGCAGCCTCTACACCTCTGGGGCCAACGTCCTGACTTTC
-,TRBV5-6,-,TRBJ2-1,CASSRGTLNNEQFF,TGTGCCAGCAGCCGCGGTACTCTCAACAATGAGCAGTTCTTC
-,TRBV12-1,-,TRBJ1-5,CASSFHVNSNQPQHF,TGTGCCAGCAGCTTCCATGTCAATAGCAATCAGCCCCAGCATTTT
-,TRBV18,TRBD1,TRBJ1-3,CASSPGTGPNTIYF,TGTGCCAGCTCACCCGGGACAGGGCCAAACACCATATATTTT
-,TRBV18,-,TRBJ2-3,CASSPPPRPDTQYF,TGTGCCAGCTCACCACCTCCCCGCCCAGATACGCAGTATTTT
-,TRBV4-1,-,TRBJ1-3,CASSPSPAGVNTIYF,TGCGCCAGCAGCCCAAGTCCTGCGGGGGTGAACACCATATATTTT
-,TRBV7-3,TRBD1,TRBJ1-2,CASSFGQGYGYTF,TGTGCCAGCAGCTTCGGACAGGGGTATGGCTACACCTTC
few,TRBV5-1,-,TRBJ2-3,CASSLGDLRADTQYF,TGCGCCAGCAGCTTAGGGGACCTCCGAGCAGATACGCAGTATTTT
few,TRBV27,-,TRBJ2-7,CASSSRIPPYEQYF,TGTGCCAGCAGTTCACGAATACCGCCCTACGAGCAGTACTTC
-,TRBV10-3,TRBD1,TRBJ2-7,CAISPGQGTYEQYF,TGTGCCATCAGTCCGGGACAGGGGACCTACGAGCAGTACTTC
-,TRBV5-1,TRBD1,TRBJ1-3,CASSLPGTAFSGNTIYF,TGCGCCAGCAGCTTACCCGGGACAGCCTTCTCTGGAAACACCATATATTTT
-,TRBV27,-,TRBJ2-3,CASSSHVSADTQYF,TGTGCCAGCAGTTCCCACGTATCGGCAGATACGCAGTATTTT
few,TRBV29-1,TRBD2,TRBJ2-7,CSVVQRGAPYEQYF,TGCAGCGTTGTTCAGCGGGGGGCACCCTACGAGCAGTACTTC
-,TRBV5-1,-,TRBJ1-2,CASSLALQGYGYTF,TGCGCCAGCAGCTTGGCCTTGCAGGGCTATGGCTACACCTTC
-,TRBV7-8,TRBD1,TRBJ1-5,CASSGSGTVNQPQHF,TGTGCCAGCAGCGGATCCGGGACAGTCAATCAGCCCCAGCATTTT
-,TRBV6-4,TRBD2,TRBJ2-3,CASSMGLAGDTQYF,TGTGCCAGCAGTATGGGACTAGCGGGTGATACGCAGTATTTT
few,TRBV28,-,TRBJ1-5,CASSLLGRLQHF,TGTGCCAGCTCCCTTTTGGGCAGGTTGCAACATTTT
-,TRBV6-6,TRBD1,TRBJ2-1,CASSYFSGQGYNEQFF,TGTGCCAGCAGTTACTTTTCGGGACAGGGGTACAATGAGCAGTTCTTC
-,TRBV13,-,TRBJ2-5,CASSLVGVSRGEETQYF,TGTGCCAGCAGCTTAGTGGGCGTCTCTAGAGGGGAGGAGACCCAGTACTTC
-,TRBV27,-,TRBJ2-7,CASSTQAYYEQYF,TGTGCCAGCAGCACCCAAGCCTACTACGAGCAGTACTTC
-,TRBV19,-,TRBJ2-6,CATTKVWDRRISGANVLTF,TGTGCCACCACCAAGGTATGGGATCGCCGCATCTCTGGGGCCAACGTCCTGACTTTC
-,TRBV5-1,TRBD1,TRBJ2-3,CASSQGQGTDTQYF,TGCGCCAGCAGCCAGGGACAGGGTACAGATACGCAGTATTTT
-,TRBV19,-,TRBJ1-3,CASTSGPGNTIYF,TGTGCCAGTACCTCAGGGCCTGGAAACACCATATATTTT
-,TRBV19,-,TRBJ2-1,CASSLAGTNEQFF,TGTGCCAGTAGTCTTGCGGGGACCAATGAGCAGTTCTTC
-,TRBV10-1,TRBD1,TRBJ2-1,CASSSDRLGNNEQFF,TGCGCCAGCAGTTCGGACAGGTTGGGAAACAATGAGCAGTTCTTC
-,TRBV5-1,-,TRBJ2-7,CASSFGGYYEQYF,TGCGCCAGCAGCTTTGGCGGGTACTACGAGCAGTACTTC
-,TRBV18,-,TRBJ1-5,CASSPGTTRSNQPQHF,TGTGCCAGCTCACCTGGGACAACCCGTAGCAATCAGCCCCAGCATTTT
-,TRBV10-1,TRBD2,TRBJ2-1,CASSTSSGRAPGEQFF,TGCGCCAGCAGTACCTCTAGCGGGAGGGCCCCTGGTGAGCAGTTCTTC